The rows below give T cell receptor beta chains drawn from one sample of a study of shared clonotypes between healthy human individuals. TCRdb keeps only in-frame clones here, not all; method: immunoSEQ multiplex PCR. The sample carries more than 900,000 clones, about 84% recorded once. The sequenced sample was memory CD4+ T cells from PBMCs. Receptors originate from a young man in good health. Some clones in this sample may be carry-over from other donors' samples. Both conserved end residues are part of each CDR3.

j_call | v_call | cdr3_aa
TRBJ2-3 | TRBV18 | CASSPFRPSTSGATSGLSTDTQYF
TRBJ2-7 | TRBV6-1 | CASSEASPAEQYF
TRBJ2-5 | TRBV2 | CASSPHPGLAAQETQYF
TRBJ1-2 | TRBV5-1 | CASSPLGQGAIYGYTF
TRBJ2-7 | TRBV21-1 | CASSNKGGVESSYEQYF
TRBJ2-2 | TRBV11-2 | CASSLRSKRTGELFF
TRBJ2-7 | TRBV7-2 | CASSPPWGGRADEQYF
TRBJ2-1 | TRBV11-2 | CASSPPGLAEHNEQFF
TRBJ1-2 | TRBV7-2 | CASSADSSRTGGYTF
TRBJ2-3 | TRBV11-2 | CASSPGKGLTYTDTQYF
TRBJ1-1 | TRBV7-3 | CASSWDRNTEAFF
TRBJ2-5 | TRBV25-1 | CASSDYSGETQYF
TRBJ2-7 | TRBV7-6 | CASSLAPSGYEQYF